The clone carrying this T cell receptor beta chain was picked up a small number of times. TCRdb processed the 5' RACE reads anew with MiXCR; each CDR3 protein has one entry. Among about 82,000 distinct CDR3 sequences listed, about 4.8% were seen once. The sample is drawn from a study of T cells of healthy individuals. Germline CDR1 GTSNPN, CDR2 SVGIG (reference sequence). V lost 6 bases to trimming and J lost 5 bases; unmatched junction nucleotides: 15. The CDR3 has 16 residues. The sequence derives from a female donor in good health. The chain combines TRBV30 with TRBJ1-1; 10 bases match TRBD1. The CDR3 DNA reads as TGTGCCTGTACCCCCGGGACAGGGGTAGGAGGGACTGAAGCTTTCTTT. Translation: CACTPGTGVGGTEAFF.